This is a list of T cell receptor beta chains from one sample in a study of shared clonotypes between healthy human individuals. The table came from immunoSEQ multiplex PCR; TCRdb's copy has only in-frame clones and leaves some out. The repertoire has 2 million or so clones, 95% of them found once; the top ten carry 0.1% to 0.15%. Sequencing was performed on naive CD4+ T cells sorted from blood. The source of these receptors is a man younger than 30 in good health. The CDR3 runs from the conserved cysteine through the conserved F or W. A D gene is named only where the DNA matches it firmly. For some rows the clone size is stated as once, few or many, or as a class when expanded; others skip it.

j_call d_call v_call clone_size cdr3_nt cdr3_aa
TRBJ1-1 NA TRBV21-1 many TGTGCCATCCCGAAGGGGAGTGAAGCTTTCTTT CAIPKGSEAFF
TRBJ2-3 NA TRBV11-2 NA TGTGCCAGCGGTGGTGGAGGGGATACGCAGTATTTT CASGGGGDTQYF
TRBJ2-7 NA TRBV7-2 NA TGTGCCAGCAGCCCCGGTAGTAAGATCTACGAGCAGTACTTC CASSPGSKIYEQYF
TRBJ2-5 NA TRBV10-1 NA TGCGCCAGCAGTGACGGAACAGCCCAAGAGACCCAGTACTTC CASSDGTAQETQYF
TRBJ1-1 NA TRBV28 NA TGTGCCAGCGATGGGGGGTTGGCCACTGAAGCTTTCTTT CASDGGLATEAFF
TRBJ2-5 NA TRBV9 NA TGTGCCAGCAGCGTAGCGAACTCGGAGACCCAGTACTTC CASSVANSETQYF
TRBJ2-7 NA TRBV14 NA TGTGCCAGCAGCCAAGGACTTAGTTTTGGGTCGCAGTACTTC CASSQGLSFGSQYF
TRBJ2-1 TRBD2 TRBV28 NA TGTGCCAGTAGGGGTCTAGCGGGAGGCCGTCATGAGCAGTTCTTC CASRGLAGGRHEQFF
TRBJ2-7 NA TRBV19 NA TGTGCCAGCAGTGACGGGACAGGAGGATTAGCGGGGGACGAGCAGTACTTC CASSDGTGGLAGDEQYF
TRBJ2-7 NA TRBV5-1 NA TGCGCCAGCAGCTTGGATAGGTTGGGCTCCTACGAGCAGTACTTC CASSLDRLGSYEQYF